This T cell receptor beta chain was observed in a study of shared clonotypes between healthy human individuals. Recent vaccinations or acute infections were absent in the healthy HIV-negative adult donors. For each subset, genomic DNA was distributed in equal portions over several immunoSEQ plates. Data came from immunoSEQ multiplex PCR; TCRdb stores just in-frame clones and leaves some out. This table has approximately 2.3 million clones, about 92% appearing once. The TCR originated in a man in his late teens or twenties in good health. Some clones in this sample may be carry-over from other donors' samples. Sequencing used naive CD4+ T cells from PBMCs. Subset here: CD45RA+ positively selected.

Here the CDR3 DNA reads TGTGCCAGCAGCGTGCAGGGTTCTATCGGGCAGCCCCAGCATTTT. This codes for CASSVQGSIGQPQHF. V and J are TRBV9 and TRBJ1-5, with D possibly being TRBD1 (5 bases). With 2 bases removed from V and 7 bases from J, the gap between germline ends came to 16 bases. Germline loops: CDR1 SGDLS, CDR2 YYNGEE. This CDR3 has 15 residues.